This T cell receptor beta chain was recovered during a study of radiation and T cells in renal cell carcinoma. Overall study: Nephrectomy followed 15 Gy stereotactic body radiation by 4 weeks. The study's findings and limits: Without pretreatment biopsies, baseline tumor clonotype presence was undetermined.

The time point denotes: blood 2 weeks post-SBRT. Treatment noted: 15 Gy SBRT to primary tumor, nephrectomy 4 weeks later. In regard to this clone: What it binds is not known.

Sequencing was performed with immunoSEQ multiplex PCR; in TCRdb, only in-frame clones are kept and a portion is missing. Altogether roughly 130,000 clones are present, 70% to 90% being singletons, with the ten largest covering around 1.8%. The CDR3 contains 15 residues. Trimming at V came to 7 bases and at J to 2 bases, leaving 11 bases not matched to a gene. Germline V gives CDR1 LNHDA, CDR2 SQIVND (reference sequence). The chain combines TRBV19 with TRBJ2-7; 7 bases are a match to TRBD2. The clonotype originates from a woman aged 55-69 years with renal cell carcinoma. Sequencing was performed on blood, taken from a patient whose treatment included radiotherapy and nephrectomy. The CDR3, as DNA: TGTGCCAGTACTTTTAGGGTGGGAGGGCCCTACGAGCAGTACTTC. Protein: CASTFRVGGPYEQYF.